This T cell receptor (beta chain) was profiled in a study of response to subunit inactivated influenza vaccine. Trimming removed 3 bases at V and 4 bases at J, with 12 bases between. This CDR3 is 13 amino acids long. The germline V gene encodes CDR1 DFQATT and CDR2 SNEGSKA (reference sequence). Findings and caveats of the study: The study's authors posited that every seasonal influenza vaccination enlists few new T cells.

Details on this clonotype: Its matching antigen is unknown.

TCRdb fed the RT-PCR reads into MiXCR, producing one record per CDR3 protein. The table lists about 650,000 distinct CDR3 sequences, approximately 14% of them singletons. The chain combines TRBV20-1 with TRBJ2-5; D remains ambiguous. Specimen: PBMCs from blood, collected 14 days before vaccination. The clonotype comes from a man aged 45-60 years who received an inactivated influenza vaccine. In nucleotides, the CDR3 is TGCAGTGCTAGCATCAGGATTGGAGAGACCCAGTACTTC. This encodes CSASIRIGETQYF.